These 3 T cell receptor beta chains came from one sample sequenced in a study of technical replicates of blood from four donors. The table came from immunoSEQ multiplex PCR; TCRdb's copy has only in-frame clones and leaves some out. Among 65,000 to 90,000 clones listed, around 86% were seen once. Source material: PBMCs. These receptors were obtained from a human donor in good health. Some clones in this sample may be carry-over from other donors' samples.

The chain links TRBV2 to TRBJ1-6, with TRBD1 matching over 7 bases. CDR3 length equals 15 residues. V lost 0 bases, J lost 6 bases, and 2 bases stayed unmatched. The germline V gene encodes CDR1 SNHLY and CDR2 FYNNEI. The CDR3 is CASSEAGDSNSPLHF. CDR3 nucleotides: TGTGCCAGCAGTGAAGCTGGGGACAGTAATTCACCCCTCCACTTT.

Here the CDR3 DNA reads TGTGCCAGCAGCTTAGCGTCTGTAGATACGCAGTATTTT. This encodes CASSLASVDTQYF. The chain is built from TRBV7-9 and TRBJ2-3; D gene ambiguous. The germline V gene has CDR1 SEHNR and CDR2 FQNEAQ (reference sequence). V lost 0 bases to trimming and J lost 5 bases, with 6 bases between them. The CDR3 runs 13 residues.

The chain joins TRBV15 to TRBJ1-5; possible D gene TRBD1, 6 bases. V was pared by 4 bases and J by 7 bases, with 17 bases between. The CDR3 consists of 15 residues. The V gene's germline CDR1 is LNHNV and CDR2 YYDKDF (reference sequence). The CDR3 coding sequence is TGTGCCACCAGCACCAACGACAGGCGCCGCCAGCCCCAGCATTTT. Translating gives CATSTNDRRRQPQHF.